These T cell receptor beta chains were read from a single sample in a study of post-analysis software for immune sequencing data. In TCRdb, the PCR reads were re-called with MiXCR into one record per CDR3 protein. The profile covers about 200,000 distinct CDR3 sequences, with 25% to 35% appearing a single time and around 3.2% taken by the ten largest. Sample: blood. These receptors were collected from a girl aged 2-17 years with multiple sclerosis. Both conserved end residues are part of each CDR3. The order of the fields is D gene, clone size, V gene, J gene, CDR3 DNA, CDR3 protein. The D gene is left open where the match is weak. Size is omitted from some rows. Given values are once, few, many or a class for expanded clones.

d_gene: TRBD2
abundance: NA
v_gene: TRBV9
j_gene: TRBJ2-1
CDR3nt: TGTGCCAGCAGCGTAGACGTTGACCCTGGGAGGGGTGAGCAGTTCTTC
CDR3aa: CASSVDVDPGRGEQFF

d_gene: NA
abundance: NA
v_gene: TRBV4-1
j_gene: TRBJ2-5
CDR3nt: TGCGCCAGCAGCCAAGAGGAACTTTTATCGGGAGAAGAGACCCAGTACTTC
CDR3aa: CASSQEELLSGEETQYF

d_gene: NA
abundance: few
v_gene: TRBV18
j_gene: TRBJ2-1
CDR3nt: TGTGCCAGCTCACCACCCCAGGGGAGCTCCTACAATGAGCAGTTCTTC
CDR3aa: CASSPPQGSSYNEQFF

d_gene: NA
abundance: NA
v_gene: TRBV7-3
j_gene: TRBJ2-2
CDR3nt: TGTGCCAGCAGCCGACTCGAGGGCGCCGGGGAGCTGTTTTTT
CDR3aa: CASSRLEGAGELFF

d_gene: NA
abundance: many
v_gene: TRBV28
j_gene: TRBJ2-7
CDR3nt: TGTGCCAGCAGTTCACATACCTACGAGCAGTACTTC
CDR3aa: CASSSHTYEQYF

d_gene: TRBD1
abundance: many
v_gene: TRBV5-1
j_gene: TRBJ2-7
CDR3nt: TGCGCCAGCAGCCCCGGGGGGACAGGGGTCTACGAGCAGTACTTC
CDR3aa: CASSPGGTGVYEQYF

d_gene: TRBD1
abundance: few
v_gene: TRBV29-1
j_gene: TRBJ2-4
CDR3nt: TGCAGCGCGACGGGACAGAATGCCGAAAACATTCAGTACTTC
CDR3aa: CSATGQNAENIQYF

d_gene: NA
abundance: many
v_gene: TRBV12-3/TRBV12-4
j_gene: TRBJ2-4
CDR3nt: TGTGCCAGCAGTCCATCGACGAGAGCCAAAAACATTCAGTACTTC
CDR3aa: CASSPSTRAKNIQYF

d_gene: NA
abundance: NA
v_gene: TRBV5-5
j_gene: TRBJ2-7
CDR3nt: TGTGCCAGCAGATCGACTATGTCGGGAGAAGGGTACGAGCAGTACTTC
CDR3aa: CASRSTMSGEGYEQYF

d_gene: NA
abundance: many
v_gene: TRBV20-1
j_gene: TRBJ2-5
CDR3nt: TGCAGTGCACGACCTGGCGTACAAGAGACCCAGTACTTC
CDR3aa: CSARPGVQETQYF

d_gene: NA
abundance: NA
v_gene: TRBV5-8
j_gene: TRBJ1-1
CDR3nt: TGTGCCAGCAGCTTGCTGCCGGTCGGGAACACTGAAGCTTTCTTT
CDR3aa: CASSLLPVGNTEAFF